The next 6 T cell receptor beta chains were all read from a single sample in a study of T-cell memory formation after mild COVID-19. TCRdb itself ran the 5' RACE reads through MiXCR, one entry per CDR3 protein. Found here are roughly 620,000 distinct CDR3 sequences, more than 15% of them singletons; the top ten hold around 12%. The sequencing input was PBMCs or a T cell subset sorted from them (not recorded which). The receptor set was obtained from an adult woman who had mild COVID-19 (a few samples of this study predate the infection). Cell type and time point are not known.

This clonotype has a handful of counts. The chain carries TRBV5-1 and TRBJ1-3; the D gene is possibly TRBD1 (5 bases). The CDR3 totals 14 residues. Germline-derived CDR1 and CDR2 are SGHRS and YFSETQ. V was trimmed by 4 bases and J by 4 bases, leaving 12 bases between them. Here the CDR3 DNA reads TGCGCCAGCAGCATCAGGGTTAGGGGAAACACCATATATTTT. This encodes CASSIRVRGNTIYF.

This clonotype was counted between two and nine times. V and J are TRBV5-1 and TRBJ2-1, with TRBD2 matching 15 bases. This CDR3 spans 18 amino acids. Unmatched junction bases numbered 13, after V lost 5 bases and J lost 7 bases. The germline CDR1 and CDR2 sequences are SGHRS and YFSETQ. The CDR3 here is CASSPGLAGGWSRNEQFF. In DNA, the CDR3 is TGCGCCAGCAGTCCGGGACTAGCGGGAGGTTGGTCTAGGAATGAGCAGTTCTTC.

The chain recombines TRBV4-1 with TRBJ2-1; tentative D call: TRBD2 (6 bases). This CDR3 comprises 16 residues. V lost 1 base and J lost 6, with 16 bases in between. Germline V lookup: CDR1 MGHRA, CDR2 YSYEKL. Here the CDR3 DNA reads TGCGCCAGCAGCCAAGTTACAGCGGGTGAGGGCAATGAGCAGTTCTTC. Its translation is CASSQVTAGEGNEQFF.

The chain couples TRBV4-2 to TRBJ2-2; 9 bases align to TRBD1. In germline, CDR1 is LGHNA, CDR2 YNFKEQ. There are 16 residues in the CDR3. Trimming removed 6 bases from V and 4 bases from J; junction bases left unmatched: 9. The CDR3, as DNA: TGTGCCAGCAGTCGCAACAGGGGGCGAGCCACCGGGGAGCTGTTTTTT. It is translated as CASSRNRGRATGELFF.

As DNA, the CDR3 is TGTGCCAGCAGCTTAGTAGAAGGGGGCACGGAAAAACTGTTTTTT. Translating it yields CASSLVEGGTEKLFF. The J gene is TRBJ1-4, the V gene TRBV7-9; 7 bases align to TRBD1. This CDR3 has 15 residues. Germline V gene data show CDR1 as SEHNR and CDR2 as FQNEAQ (reference sequence). V shed 1 base and J 8 bases; nucleotides not matched to a gene: 7.

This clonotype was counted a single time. DNA for the CDR3: TGTGCCAGCAGCCAAGGCGGGACAAGGGTTCGAGAGACCCAGTACTTC. This codes for CASSQGGTRVRETQYF. The rearrangement joins TRBV3-1 to TRBJ2-5; D is tentatively TRBD1 or TRBD2 (6 bases each). V lost 1 base and J 4 bases, leaving 16 bases between the germline ends. CDR3 size: 16 residues. CDR1 LGHDT and CDR2 YNNKEL come from the germline V gene (reference sequence).